These 18 T cell receptor beta chains were all obtained from the same sample, sequenced in a study of blood T cell repertoires in COVID-19. Only in-frame clones appear in the TCRdb table, and some are missing; sequencing was by immunoSEQ multiplex PCR. This sample carries 100,000 to 140,000 clones, 75% to 95% of them seen once, and the ten largest clones take 1% to 1.5%. The specimen sequenced was peripheral blood. Every receptor here comes from a young woman with acute or convalescent COVID-19.

V is TRBV23-1 and J is TRBJ1-2; D may be TRBD1 (6 bases). TRBV23-1 carries the ORF label, with uncertain function. The CDR3 runs 15 residues. V was clipped by 1 base and J by 4 bases, with 13 bases between them. The CDR3 region has the DNA TGCGCCAGCAGTCAATATGACAGGAGGATCTATGGCTACACCTTC. Encoded protein: CASSQYDRRIYGYTF.

The chain joins TRBV21-1 to TRBJ1-5. TRBV21-1 is annotated as a pseudogene. The CDR3 runs 14 residues. In DNA form, the CDR3 reads TGTGCCAGCAGCTGTTTGGGGAGAAATCAGCCCCAGCATTTT. This encodes CASSCLGRNQPQHF.

This clone occurred a few times. The V gene is TRBV28, the J gene TRBJ1-5, with 10 bases fitting TRBD1. The CDR3 contains 19 residues. Germline CDR1 reads MDHEN; CDR2 reads SYDVKM. V shed 4 bases and J 0 bases; nucleotides not matched to a gene: 12. In DNA, the CDR3 is TGTGCCAGCAGTTCCCCCCCGGGACAGGGGACTTATAGCAATCAGCCCCAGCATTTT. It encodes CASSSPPGQGTYSNQPQHF.

The V gene is TRBV19, the J gene TRBJ1-1, with 10 bases fitting TRBD1. From germline, CDR1 is LNHDA and CDR2 SQIVND (reference sequence). V lost 0 bases and J lost 6; bases outside the gene matches: 4. CDR3 length: 15 residues. CDR3: CASSIEGQGFAEAFF. In DNA, the CDR3 is TGTGCCAGTAGTATAGAGGGACAGGGGTTCGCTGAAGCTTTCTTT. Full variable domain (missing parts from reference TRBV19 and TRBJ1-1): DGGITQSPKYLFRKEGQNVTLSCEQNLNHDAMYWYRQDPGQGLRLIYYSQIVNDFQKGDIAEGYSVSREKKESFPLTVTSAQKNPTAFYLCASSIEGQGFAEAFFGQGTRLTVV.

In DNA form, the CDR3 reads TGTGCCAGCAGTCCCACGCTAGCGGGGGCCCTTAGCTCCTACAATGAGCAGTTCTTC. This codes for CASSPTLAGALSSYNEQFF. The V and J genes are TRBV27 and TRBJ2-1; 10 nucleotides match TRBD2. V trimming: 5 bases; J trimming: 0 bases; junction bases outside the gene matches: 13. The length of the CDR3 is 19 residues. Germline V gene data show CDR1 as MNHEY and CDR2 as SMNVEV (reference sequence).

This rearrangement joins TRBV4-2 to TRBJ1-6; tentative D call: TRBD1 (6 bases). CDR3 size: 14 residues. Per germline, CDR1 LGHNA and CDR2 YNFKEQ. The V gene lost 4 bases and the J gene lost 14 bases, with 18 bases spanning the gap. Here the CDR3 reads CASSLIQGQGTLHF. DNA for the CDR3: TGTGCCAGCAGCCTCATCCAGGGGCAGGGGACCCTCCACTTT.

This clone was counted between two and nine times. The chain joins TRBV24-1 to TRBJ1-5, with TRBD1 as a possible D gene (6 bases). The CDR3 spans 13 residues. The ends were cut back, 5 bases at V and 7 bases at J, with 11 bases in the middle. From germline, CDR1 is KGHDR and CDR2 SFDVKD. The CDR3 sequence is CATSGSGEQPQHF. The CDR3 DNA reads as TGTGCCACCAGTGGGTCAGGGGAACAGCCCCAGCATTTT.

The rearrangement links TRBV3-1 (or the pseudogene TRBV3-2) to TRBJ1-5; D uncertain. CDR1 LGHDT and CDR2 YNNKEL come from the germline V gene (reference sequence). This CDR3 region has 14 residues. The germline V and J ends were trimmed by 1 base and 8 bases, with 12 bases remaining between them. The DNA of the CDR3 is TGTGCCAGCAGCCAAGGGTTGGTCGAGAAGCCCCAGCATTTT. Protein sequence: CASSQGLVEKPQHF.

This chain links TRBV6-6 with TRBJ1-5, with a possible D match to TRBD1 (6 bases). CDR1 MNHNY and CDR2 SVGAGI come from the germline V gene (reference sequence). The V and J ends lost 5 bases and 1 base respectively, with 15 bases between them. CDR3 length: 16 amino acids. The CDR3 is CASSAWDISSNQPQHF. CDR3 bases: TGTGCCAGCAGTGCGTGGGACATATCAAGCAATCAGCCCCAGCATTTT.

This chain uses TRBV24-1 with TRBJ1-5, with TRBD1 identical over 7 bases. Germline V gene sequence: CDR1 KGHDR, CDR2 SFDVKD. The CDR3 runs 16 residues. V was pared by 4 bases and J by 1 base, with 6 bases of the junction left unmatched. The CDR3 loop is CATSDAKGASNQPQHF. The CDR3 nucleotides are TGTGCCACCAGTGACGCGAAGGGGGCAAGCAATCAGCCCCAGCATTTT.

The J gene is TRBJ2-7, the V gene TRBV10-3, with D unresolved. V was trimmed by 3 bases and J by 3 bases, leaving 12 bases between them. The CDR3 extends over 14 amino acids. Germline V lookup: CDR1 ENHRY, CDR2 SYGVKD. DNA of the CDR3: TGTGCCATCAGTGATCGAGGAAAGATCTACGAGCAGTACTTC. Translating it yields CAISDRGKIYEQYF.

V usage is TRBV7-8 and J usage is TRBJ1-1; D gene unclear. The CDR3 loop spans 14 amino acids. V dropped 2 bases and J dropped 5 bases, with 12 bases sitting between them. The germline CDR1 and CDR2 sequences are SGHVS and FQNEAQ. In nucleotides, the CDR3 is TGTGCCAGCAGCTTAAGGGAGGTGGTGACTGAAGCTTTCTTT. Encoded protein: CASSLREVVTEAFF.

The rearrangement links TRBV6-5 to TRBJ2-7, with 8 bases identical to TRBD1. Trimming took 0 bases from V and 2 from J; bases not matched to a gene: 6. Germline V CDR1 and CDR2: MNHEY, SVGAGI. The CDR3 consists of 16 residues. CDR3 region: CASSYSTGGMPYEQYF. The CDR3 DNA is TGTGCCAGCAGTTACTCAACAGGGGGGATGCCCTACGAGCAGTACTTC.

In DNA, the CDR3 is TGCGCCAGCAGCCCCGGAACTAGCGGAGTTACCTACGAGCAGTACTTC. Translated, it gives CASSPGTSGVTYEQYF. V usage is TRBV5-1 and J usage is TRBJ2-7; 8 bases fit TRBD2. The CDR3 is 16 residues long. After removal of 4 bases from V and 2 bases from J, the junction contained 11 bases not matched to a gene. Germline CDR1 is SGHRS and CDR2 is YFSETQ.

The chain links TRBV5-6 to TRBJ2-5; 7 positions agree with TRBD2. The CDR3 is made up of 15 amino acids. Germline V gives CDR1 SGHDT, CDR2 YYEEEE. With V trimmed by 1 base and J by 5 bases, 8 bases remained unmatched. The DNA of the CDR3 is TGTGCCAGCAGCTTGTGGACTAGGCGGGGGGAGACCCAGTACTTC. This gives the protein CASSLWTRRGETQYF.

The chain combines TRBV28 with TRBJ1-5; D is unresolved. Germline V gene lookup returns CDR1 MDHEN and CDR2 SYDVKM. The CDR3 covers 14 residues. Trimming removed 3 bases at V and 0 bases at J, with 6 bases between. CDR3 bases: TGTGCCAGCAGTTTTCAGAATAGCAATCAGCCCCAGCATTTT. It codes for CASSFQNSNQPQHF.

J is TRBJ2-1 and V is TRBV7-2; TRBD2 agrees at 7 bases. CDR3 length: 16 residues. CDR1 and CDR2 (germline): SGHTA, FQGNSA. V trimming: 5 bases; J trimming: 5 bases; junction bases outside the gene matches: 12. The CDR3 spells CASSQGRTRLHNEQFF. DNA for the CDR3: TGTGCCAGCAGCCAGGGCCGGACTAGATTGCACAATGAGCAGTTCTTC.

By share, this clone ranks as medium-sized. At one boundary the junction diverges from the germline segment, which might be a read error. V is TRBV7-3 and J is TRBJ2-2, with D unclear. Germline V CDR1 and CDR2: SGHTA, FQGTGA. There are 12 residues in the CDR3. CDR3 sequence reads: CASNLSGGELFF. In DNA form, the CDR3 reads TGTGCCAGCAACTTATCGGGCGGGGAGCTGTTTTTT.